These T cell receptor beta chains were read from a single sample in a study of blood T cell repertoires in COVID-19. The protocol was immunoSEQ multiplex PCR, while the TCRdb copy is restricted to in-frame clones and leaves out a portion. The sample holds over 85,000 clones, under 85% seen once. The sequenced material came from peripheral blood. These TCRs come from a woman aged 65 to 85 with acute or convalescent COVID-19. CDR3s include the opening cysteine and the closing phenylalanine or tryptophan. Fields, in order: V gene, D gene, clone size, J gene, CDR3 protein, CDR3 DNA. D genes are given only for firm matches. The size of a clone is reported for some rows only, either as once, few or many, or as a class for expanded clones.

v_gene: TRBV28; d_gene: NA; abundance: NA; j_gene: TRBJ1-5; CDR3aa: CASELGGPPFYSNQPQHF; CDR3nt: TGTGCCTCCGAGCTGGGGGGACCGCCCTTTTATAGCAATCAGCCCCAGCATTTT
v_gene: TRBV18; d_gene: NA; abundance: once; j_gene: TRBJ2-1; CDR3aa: CASSRLVSAEQFF; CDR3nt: TGTGCCAGCTCACGTTTGGTCAGTGCAGAGCAGTTCTTC
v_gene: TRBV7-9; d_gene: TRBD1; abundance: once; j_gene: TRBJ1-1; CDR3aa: CASSRQGGMNTEAFF; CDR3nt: TGTGCCAGCAGCCGACAGGGGGGAATGAACACTGAAGCTTTCTTT
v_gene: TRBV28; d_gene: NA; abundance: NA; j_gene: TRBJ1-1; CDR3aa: CASIQRPLNTEAFF; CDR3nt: TGTGCCAGCATCCAAAGACCACTAAACACTGAAGCTTTCTTT
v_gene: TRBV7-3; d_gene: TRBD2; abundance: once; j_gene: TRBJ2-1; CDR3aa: CASSLRASGGVYNEQFF; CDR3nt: TGTGCCAGCAGCTTAAGGGCTAGCGGGGGAGTCTACAATGAGCAGTTCTTC
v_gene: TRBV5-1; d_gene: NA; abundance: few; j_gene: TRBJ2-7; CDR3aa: CASSLLKQGYEQYF; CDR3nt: TGCGCCAGCAGCTTGTTAAAACAGGGTTACGAGCAGTACTTC
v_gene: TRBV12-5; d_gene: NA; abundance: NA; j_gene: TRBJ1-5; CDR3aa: CASGLRGFEPQHF; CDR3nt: TGTGCTAGTGGTTTGAGGGGTTTTGAGCCCCAGCATTTT
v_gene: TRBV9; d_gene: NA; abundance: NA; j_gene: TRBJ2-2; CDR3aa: CASSASGTPSTGELFF; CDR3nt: TGTGCCAGCAGCGCATCCGGGACACCCTCCACCGGGGAGCTGTTTTTT
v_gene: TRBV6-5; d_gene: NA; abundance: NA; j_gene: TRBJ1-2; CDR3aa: CASRTFGVQYGYTF; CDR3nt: TGTGCCAGCAGGACCTTCGGAGTTCAGTATGGCTACACCTTC
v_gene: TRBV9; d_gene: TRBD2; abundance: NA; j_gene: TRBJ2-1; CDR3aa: CASSVGAGGQNIEQFF; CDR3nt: TGTGCCAGCAGCGTAGGGGCGGGGGGCCAGAATATTGAGCAGTTCTTC
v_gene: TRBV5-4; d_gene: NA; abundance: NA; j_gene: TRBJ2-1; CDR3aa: CASRQGQSSYNEQFF; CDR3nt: TGTGCCAGCAGACAAGGACAGAGCTCCTACAATGAGCAGTTCTTC
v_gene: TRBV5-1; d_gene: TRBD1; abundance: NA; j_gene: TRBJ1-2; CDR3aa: CASGRQGAGDGYTF; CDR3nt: TGCGCCAGCGGGAGACAGGGAGCAGGAGATGGCTACACCTTC
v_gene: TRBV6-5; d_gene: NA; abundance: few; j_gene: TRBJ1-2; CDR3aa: CASSYTSSRGSNGYTF; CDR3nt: TGTGCCAGCAGTTACACCTCGAGCCGGGGAAGTAATGGCTACACCTTC
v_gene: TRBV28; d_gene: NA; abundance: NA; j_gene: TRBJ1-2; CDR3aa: CASSFVAGYGYTF; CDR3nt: TGTGCCAGCAGTTTTGTGGCAGGCTATGGCTACACCTTC
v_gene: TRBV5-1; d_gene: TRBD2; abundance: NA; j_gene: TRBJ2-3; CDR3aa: CASSLMLAGGTDTQYF; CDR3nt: TGCGCCAGCAGCTTGATGCTAGCGGGGGGGACAGATACGCAGTATTTT
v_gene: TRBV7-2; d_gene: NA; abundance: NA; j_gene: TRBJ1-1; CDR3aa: CASSSSGGNTEAFF; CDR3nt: TGTGCCAGCAGCTCCTCGGGGGGGAACACTGAAGCTTTCTTT
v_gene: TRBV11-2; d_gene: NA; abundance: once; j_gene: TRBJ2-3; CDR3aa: CASSLVRGPTDTQYF; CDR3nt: TGTGCCAGCAGCTTAGTGCGGGGGCCTACAGATACGCAGTATTTT
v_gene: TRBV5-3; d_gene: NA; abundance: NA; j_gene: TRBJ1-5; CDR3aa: CASPGRYSGRECNQPQHF; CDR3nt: TGTGCCAGCCCAGGACGGTATAGCGGGCGCGAATGCAATCAGCCCCAGCATTTT
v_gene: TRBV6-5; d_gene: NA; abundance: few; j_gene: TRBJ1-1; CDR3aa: CASSNTLNTEAFF; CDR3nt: TGTGCCAGCAGTAACACCTTGAACACTGAAGCTTTCTTT
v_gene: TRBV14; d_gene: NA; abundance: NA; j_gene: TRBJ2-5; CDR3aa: CASSPLPGGQETQYF; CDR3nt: TGTGCCAGCAGCCCTCTCCCGGGCGGGCAAGAGACCCAGTACTTC
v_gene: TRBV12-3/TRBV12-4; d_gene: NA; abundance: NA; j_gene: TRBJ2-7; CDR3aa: CASSFSNSYEQYF; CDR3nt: TGTGCCAGCAGTTTTAGTAACTCCTACGAGCAGTACTTC
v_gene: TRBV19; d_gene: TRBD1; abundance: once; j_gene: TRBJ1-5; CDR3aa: CASTLFRGQPQHF; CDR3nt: TGTGCCAGTACCCTATTCAGGGGGCAGCCCCAGCATTTT
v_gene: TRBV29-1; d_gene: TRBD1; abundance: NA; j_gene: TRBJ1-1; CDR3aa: CSVRGQGRDEAFF; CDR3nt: TGCAGCGTGCGGGGACAGGGGAGGGATGAAGCTTTCTTT
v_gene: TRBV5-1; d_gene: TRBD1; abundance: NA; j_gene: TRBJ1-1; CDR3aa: CASSLQGWTEAFF; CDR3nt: TGCGCCAGCAGCTTACAGGGGTGGACTGAAGCTTTCTTT
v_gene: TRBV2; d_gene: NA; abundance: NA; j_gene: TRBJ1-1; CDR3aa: CASKSTENTEAFF; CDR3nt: TGTGCCAGCAAGTCTACAGAGAACACTGAAGCTTTCTTT